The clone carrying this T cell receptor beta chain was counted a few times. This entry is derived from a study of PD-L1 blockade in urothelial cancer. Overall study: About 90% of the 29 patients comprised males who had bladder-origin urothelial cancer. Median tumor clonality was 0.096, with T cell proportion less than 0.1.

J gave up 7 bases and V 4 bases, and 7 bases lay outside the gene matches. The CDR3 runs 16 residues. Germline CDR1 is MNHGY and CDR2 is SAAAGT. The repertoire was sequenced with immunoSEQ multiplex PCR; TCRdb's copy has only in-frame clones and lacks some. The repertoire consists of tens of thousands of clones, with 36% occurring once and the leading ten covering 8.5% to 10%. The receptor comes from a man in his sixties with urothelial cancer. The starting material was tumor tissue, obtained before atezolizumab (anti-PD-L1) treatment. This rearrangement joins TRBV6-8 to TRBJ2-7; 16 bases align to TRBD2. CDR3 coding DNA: TGTGCCAGCAGTTCCCCGGGACTAGCGGGAGGGTGGGAGCAGTACTTC. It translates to CASSSPGLAGGWEQYF.